This is a list of T cell receptor beta chains from one sample in a study of cytomegalovirus exposure and HLA in healthy donors. Libraries were prepared by immunoSEQ multiplex PCR; TCRdb keeps only in-frame clonotypes and omits some of them. The table shows approximately 190,000 clones, with approximately 87% occurring only once. Material: PBMCs. Receptors were obtained from a man under 40 in good health and CMV-seronegative. Each CDR3 is given with its conserved first and last residue. D genes are given only for firm matches. Part of the rows lack a size; the others show once, few, many or a class for expanded clones.

CDR3nt: TGTGCCAGCAGGACCGTGTTACGGAGTAGTCAGCCCCAGCATTTT
CDR3aa: CASRTVLRSSQPQHF
abundance: -
d_gene: -
j_gene: TRBJ1-5
v_gene: TRBV28

CDR3nt: TGTGCCAGCAGAGCCGACAGGGGGGGGGCACCCCAGCATTTT
CDR3aa: CASRADRGGAPQHF
abundance: once
d_gene: TRBD1
j_gene: TRBJ1-5
v_gene: TRBV6-5

CDR3nt: TGTGCCAGCAGCTTAACGGGCTCTGGAAACACCATATATTTT
CDR3aa: CASSLTGSGNTIYF
abundance: -
d_gene: -
j_gene: TRBJ1-3
v_gene: TRBV5-6

CDR3nt: -
CDR3aa: CASRMVAGGTGELSF
abundance: -
d_gene: -
j_gene: TRBJ2-2
v_gene: TRBV5-1

CDR3nt: TGTGCCACCAGCAGAGAAGAGGCTCTTGGGTCACCCCTCCACTTT
CDR3aa: CATSREEALGSPLHF
abundance: -
d_gene: -
j_gene: TRBJ1-6
v_gene: TRBV15

CDR3nt: TGTGCCAGCAGCCGACAGAACACCGGGGAGCTGTTTTTT
CDR3aa: CASSRQNTGELFF
abundance: -
d_gene: -
j_gene: TRBJ2-2
v_gene: TRBV27

CDR3nt: TGTGCCAGCAGCCTTTTAGCGGGGCGCCGCCCGGGCACAGATACGCAGTATTTT
CDR3aa: CASSLLAGRRPGTDTQYF
abundance: few
d_gene: TRBD2
j_gene: TRBJ2-3
v_gene: TRBV7-9

CDR3nt: TGTGCCAGCAGTGACGCGGCGGGGGGGTTTTCCTACGAGCAGTACTTC
CDR3aa: CASSDAAGGFSYEQYF
abundance: -
d_gene: TRBD2
j_gene: TRBJ2-7
v_gene: TRBV6-4

CDR3nt: TGTGCCAGCAGTGATGGGACTAGCGGGAGGTTATATGAGCAGTACTTC
CDR3aa: CASSDGTSGRLYEQYF
abundance: once
d_gene: TRBD2
j_gene: TRBJ2-5
v_gene: TRBV25-1

CDR3nt: TGTGCCAGTAGTATAGGCGGGTCTAGGAGCTCCTATAATTCACCCCTCCACTTT
CDR3aa: CASSIGGSRSSYNSPLHF
abundance: -
d_gene: -
j_gene: TRBJ1-6
v_gene: TRBV19

CDR3nt: TGTGCCAGCAGCCGCGACAGGGGGCGGGCGGGTGGCTACACCTTC
CDR3aa: CASSRDRGRAGGYTF
abundance: -
d_gene: TRBD1
j_gene: TRBJ1-2
v_gene: TRBV11-2

CDR3nt: TGTGCCAGCAGCAACCAGGGTTTCCGGACTGAAGCTTTCTTT
CDR3aa: CASSNQGFRTEAFF
abundance: -
d_gene: -
j_gene: TRBJ1-1
v_gene: TRBV28

CDR3nt: TGTGCCAGCAGTGACTTGGACAGGGTGTGGGGGCAGTACTTC
CDR3aa: CASSDLDRVWGQYF
abundance: -
d_gene: TRBD1
j_gene: TRBJ2-5
v_gene: TRBV6-1

CDR3nt: TGTGCCAGCAGCTTTCAGGGAGGAAACACCATATATTTT
CDR3aa: CASSFQGGNTIYF
abundance: -
d_gene: -
j_gene: TRBJ1-3
v_gene: TRBV7-2

CDR3nt: TGTGCCAGCAGCTCTCTAGCAGCGAACACCGGGGAGCTGTTTTTT
CDR3aa: CASSSLAANTGELFF
abundance: -
d_gene: -
j_gene: TRBJ2-2
v_gene: TRBV11-2

CDR3nt: TGTGCCAGCAGTTACTCGAGACTAAGTGAGCAGTTCTTC
CDR3aa: CASSYSRLSEQFF
abundance: -
d_gene: -
j_gene: TRBJ2-1
v_gene: TRBV6-5

CDR3nt: TGTGCCAGCAGTACTGGAGAGACCCAGTACTTC
CDR3aa: CASSTGETQYF
abundance: -
d_gene: -
j_gene: TRBJ2-5
v_gene: TRBV25-1

CDR3nt: TGCGCCAGCAGCCGCAGATGGGAGGGAGTGGGCACTGAAGCTTTCTTT
CDR3aa: CASSRRWEGVGTEAFF
abundance: -
d_gene: -
j_gene: TRBJ1-1
v_gene: TRBV4-3

CDR3nt: TGTGCCAGTAGTGACAGGATCTCGGCTTTCTTT
CDR3aa: CASSDRISAFF
abundance: -
d_gene: -
j_gene: TRBJ1-1
v_gene: TRBV19

CDR3nt: TGTGCCAGCAGCGTGGGACACACAAGTGGCTATGGCTACACCTTC
CDR3aa: CASSVGHTSGYGYTF
abundance: once
d_gene: -
j_gene: TRBJ1-2
v_gene: TRBV9

CDR3nt: TGTGCCAGCATCTCAGGCGGGACTTACCGGACCTTC
CDR3aa: CASISGGTYRTF
abundance: -
d_gene: -
j_gene: TRBJ1-2
v_gene: TRBV6-1

CDR3nt: TGTGCCAGTCGTCCGGGCAGGGGCCCCTACGAGCAGTACTTC
CDR3aa: CASRPGRGPYEQYF
abundance: -
d_gene: -
j_gene: TRBJ2-7
v_gene: TRBV27

CDR3nt: TGTGCCAGCAGCTTAGCTGGTAGCTTCCTCCTTGAAGGCTCCTACAATGAGCAGTTCTTC
CDR3aa: CASSLAGSFLLEGSYNEQFF
abundance: -
d_gene: -
j_gene: TRBJ2-1
v_gene: TRBV7-2

CDR3nt: TGCGCCAGCAGCCTTACAGGCGTCAATCAGCCCCAGCATTTT
CDR3aa: CASSLTGVNQPQHF
abundance: -
d_gene: -
j_gene: TRBJ1-5
v_gene: TRBV5-1

CDR3nt: TGTGCCAGCAGTTCCACGAGGGAAGGCAGCTCCTATAATTCACCCCTCCACTTT
CDR3aa: CASSSTREGSSYNSPLHF
abundance: once
d_gene: -
j_gene: TRBJ1-6
v_gene: TRBV28

CDR3nt: TGTGCCAGTAGTACCCTGAGGCAGCCCCAGCATTTT
CDR3aa: CASSTLRQPQHF
abundance: -
d_gene: -
j_gene: TRBJ1-5
v_gene: TRBV19

CDR3nt: TGCGCCAGCAGTGGAGCTTACGAGACCCAGTACTTC
CDR3aa: CASSGAYETQYF
abundance: -
d_gene: -
j_gene: TRBJ2-5
v_gene: TRBV10-1

CDR3nt: TGTGCCGCGGGGGGGCCCGAGCAGTACTTC
CDR3aa: CAAGGPEQYF
abundance: -
d_gene: TRBD2
j_gene: TRBJ2-7
v_gene: TRBV27